The rows below give T cell receptor beta chains drawn from one sample of a study of radiation and T cells in renal cell carcinoma. TCRdb's copy holds only in-frame clones and misses some; the assay was immunoSEQ multiplex PCR. Among about 120,000 clones, 65% to 85% were seen once, and the ten largest hold 4.5% to 7%. The sequenced sample was blood, obtained from a patient whose treatment included radiotherapy and nephrectomy. These receptors were collected from a man aged 50-59 years with renal cell carcinoma. Each CDR3 is given with its conserved first and last residue. Each record gives: D gene, V gene, clone size, J gene, CDR3 protein, CDR3 DNA. A D gene is named only where the DNA matches it firmly. A clone size is listed for some rows: how often the clone was seen (once, few, many), or a class if it is expanded.

d_call: NA; v_call: TRBV19; clone_size: NA; j_call: TRBJ2-5; cdr3_aa: CASSTTGTETQYF; cdr3_nt: TGTGCCAGTAGTACAACCGGGACAGAGACCCAGTACTTC
d_call: NA; v_call: TRBV6-6; clone_size: NA; j_call: TRBJ2-1; cdr3_aa: CASSYSLGDYNEQFF; cdr3_nt: TGTGCCAGCAGTTACTCGTTAGGTGACTACAATGAGCAGTTCTTC
d_call: TRBD1; v_call: TRBV2; clone_size: NA; j_call: TRBJ2-7; cdr3_aa: CASRDRSYEQYF; cdr3_nt: TGTGCCAGCCGGGACAGATCCTACGAGCAGTACTTC
d_call: NA; v_call: TRBV4-1; clone_size: few; j_call: TRBJ2-3; cdr3_aa: CASSQYGLPTDTQYF; cdr3_nt: TGCGCCAGCAGCCAATACGGCCTTCCCACAGATACGCAGTATTTT
d_call: TRBD2; v_call: TRBV30; clone_size: once; j_call: TRBJ2-5; cdr3_aa: CAWSVGLAGAQETQYF; cdr3_nt: TGTGCCTGGAGTGTGGGGCTAGCGGGGGCCCAAGAGACCCAGTACTTC
d_call: TRBD1; v_call: TRBV6-5; clone_size: NA; j_call: TRBJ2-3; cdr3_aa: CASSAHRGDTQYF; cdr3_nt: TGTGCCAGCAGCGCTCACAGGGGGGATACGCAGTATTTT
d_call: NA; v_call: TRBV11-2; clone_size: NA; j_call: TRBJ1-3; cdr3_aa: CASSLRGIEGNTIYF; cdr3_nt: TGTGCCAGCAGCTTGAGGGGAATCGAGGGAAACACCATATATTTT
d_call: NA; v_call: TRBV6-5; clone_size: NA; j_call: TRBJ1-2; cdr3_aa: CASSYVGGRGYTF; cdr3_nt: TGTGCCAGCAGTTACGTGGGAGGTCGTGGCTACACCTTC
d_call: TRBD2; v_call: TRBV5-1; clone_size: NA; j_call: TRBJ2-5; cdr3_aa: CASSLVAGSETQYF; cdr3_nt: TGCGCCAGCAGCTTGGTAGCGGGATCAGAGACCCAGTACTTC
d_call: NA; v_call: TRBV6-1; clone_size: NA; j_call: TRBJ2-7; cdr3_aa: CASSVGRLKGHLINEQYF; cdr3_nt: TGTGCCAGCAGTGTTGGCCGGCTCAAAGGACATTTGATCAACGAGCAGTACTTC
d_call: TRBD2; v_call: TRBV7-2; clone_size: NA; j_call: TRBJ2-7; cdr3_aa: CASSLQPPASGGAPEQYF; cdr3_nt: TGTGCCAGCAGCTTACAACCCCCTGCTAGCGGGGGAGCCCCCGAGCAGTACTTC
d_call: NA; v_call: TRBV20-1; clone_size: NA; j_call: TRBJ1-2; cdr3_aa: CSARGAGEDPF; cdr3_nt: TGCAGTGCTAGAGGCGCAGGGGAGGACCCCTTC
d_call: TRBD2; v_call: TRBV5-4; clone_size: NA; j_call: TRBJ2-2; cdr3_aa: CASSRGRGRDTGELFF; cdr3_nt: TGTGCCAGCAGCCGGGGGAGGGGCCGAGACACCGGGGAGCTGTTTTTT
d_call: TRBD1; v_call: TRBV7-9; clone_size: NA; j_call: TRBJ2-1; cdr3_aa: CASSLRPTGVNEQFF; cdr3_nt: TGTGCCAGCAGCCTACGACCTACAGGGGTTAACGAGCAGTTCTTC
d_call: TRBD1; v_call: TRBV7-2; clone_size: NA; j_call: TRBJ2-1; cdr3_aa: CASSLEDRVQFF; cdr3_nt: TGTGCCAGCAGCTTAGAGGACAGGGTGCAGTTCTTC
d_call: NA; v_call: TRBV7-2; clone_size: few; j_call: TRBJ1-6; cdr3_aa: CASSQALVVYGDSPLHF; cdr3_nt: TGTGCCAGCAGCCAGGCCCTGGTGGTATATGGGGATTCACCCCTCCACTTT
d_call: TRBD2; v_call: TRBV27; clone_size: NA; j_call: TRBJ2-2; cdr3_aa: CASSFSGGPANTGELFF; cdr3_nt: TGTGCCAGCAGTTTTTCGGGGGGGCCTGCGAACACCGGGGAGCTGTTTTTT
d_call: NA; v_call: TRBV6-5; clone_size: NA; j_call: TRBJ1-2; cdr3_aa: CASSYGGHETNYGYTF; cdr3_nt: TGTGCCAGCAGTTACGGGGGACACGAAACGAACTATGGCTACACCTTC
d_call: TRBD1; v_call: TRBV29-1; clone_size: NA; j_call: TRBJ2-1; cdr3_aa: CSVTNAFRGQHSFNEQFF; cdr3_nt: TGCAGCGTTACCAACGCATTTCGGGGACAGCATAGCTTCAATGAGCAGTTCTTC
d_call: NA; v_call: TRBV28; clone_size: NA; j_call: TRBJ1-2; cdr3_aa: CASSQGSTAIGYTF; cdr3_nt: TGTGCCAGCAGCCAGGGCTCCACAGCAATTGGCTACACCTTC
d_call: NA; v_call: TRBV6-6; clone_size: NA; j_call: TRBJ2-5; cdr3_aa: CASRVTRTGGETQYF; cdr3_nt: TGTGCCAGCAGGGTTACTAGAACCGGAGGGGAGACCCAGTACTTC
d_call: TRBD2; v_call: TRBV9; clone_size: NA; j_call: TRBJ2-3; cdr3_aa: CASSVGGGAGGQIDTQYF; cdr3_nt: TGTGCCAGCAGCGTAGGAGGTGGGGCGGGAGGGCAAATCGATACGCAGTATTTT
d_call: TRBD2; v_call: TRBV25-1; clone_size: NA; j_call: TRBJ2-3; cdr3_aa: CASSLAGGTDTQYF; cdr3_nt: TGTGCCAGCAGCCTAGCGGGAGGCACAGATACGCAGTATTTT
d_call: NA; v_call: TRBV30; clone_size: NA; j_call: TRBJ2-3; cdr3_aa: CAWSVKGGDTQYF; cdr3_nt: TGTGCCTGGAGTGTAAAAGGGGGAGATACGCAGTATTTT
d_call: NA; v_call: TRBV5-1; clone_size: NA; j_call: TRBJ2-7; cdr3_aa: CASSLGGDSYEQYF; cdr3_nt: TGCGCCAGCAGCTTGGGCGGGGACTCCTACGAGCAGTACTTC
d_call: NA; v_call: TRBV5-6; clone_size: NA; j_call: TRBJ2-3; cdr3_aa: CASSLWDLADTQYF; cdr3_nt: TGTGCCAGCAGCTTGTGGGACTTGGCAGATACGCAGTATTTT
d_call: NA; v_call: TRBV20-1; clone_size: NA; j_call: TRBJ2-3; cdr3_aa: CSAEVRDTQYF; cdr3_nt: TGCAGTGCCGAGGTGAGAGATACGCAGTATTTT
d_call: NA; v_call: TRBV10-3; clone_size: NA; j_call: TRBJ1-5; cdr3_aa: CAISPGRPSGQPQHF; cdr3_nt: TGTGCCATCAGCCCCGGACGGCCAAGTGGGCAGCCCCAGCATTTT
d_call: NA; v_call: TRBV6-1; clone_size: NA; j_call: TRBJ1-1; cdr3_aa: CASSPQGITEAFF; cdr3_nt: TGTGCCAGCAGCCCACAGGGTATTACTGAAGCTTTCTTT
d_call: NA; v_call: TRBV5-4; clone_size: NA; j_call: TRBJ2-3; cdr3_aa: CASSFYGGGPEYF; cdr3_nt: TGTGCCAGCAGCTTTTACGGGGGAGGCCCGGAGTATTTT
d_call: TRBD1; v_call: TRBV10-3; clone_size: NA; j_call: TRBJ1-1; cdr3_aa: CAIKLTGGRDTEAFF; cdr3_nt: TGTGCCATCAAGCTTACAGGGGGCCGGGACACTGAAGCTTTCTTT
d_call: NA; v_call: TRBV4-2; clone_size: NA; j_call: TRBJ1-5; cdr3_aa: CASSQATGSNQPQHF; cdr3_nt: TGTGCCAGCAGCCAAGCAACTGGGAGCAATCAGCCCCAGCATTTT
d_call: TRBD2; v_call: TRBV13; clone_size: NA; j_call: TRBJ2-2; cdr3_aa: CASSLGRLAGYTSGELFF; cdr3_nt: TGTGCCAGCAGCTTAGGCCGGTTAGCGGGATACACGTCCGGGGAGCTGTTTTTT
d_call: NA; v_call: TRBV5-1; clone_size: NA; j_call: TRBJ2-5; cdr3_aa: CASSPGTAWEETQYF; cdr3_nt: TGCGCCAGCAGCCCTGGGACTGCCTGGGAAGAGACCCAGTACTTC
d_call: NA; v_call: TRBV27; clone_size: NA; j_call: TRBJ1-1; cdr3_aa: CASSLRGNTEAFF; cdr3_nt: TGTGCCAGCAGCCTACGGGGGAACACTGAAGCTTTCTTT
d_call: NA; v_call: TRBV10-3; clone_size: NA; j_call: TRBJ2-4; cdr3_aa: CAISEKALGAKNIQYF; cdr3_nt: TGTGCCATCAGTGAGAAGGCGCTAGGTGCGAAAAACATTCAGTACTTC
d_call: NA; v_call: TRBV2; clone_size: NA; j_call: TRBJ2-3; cdr3_aa: CASSAYTDTQYF; cdr3_nt: TGTGCCAGCAGTGCTTACACAGATACGCAGTATTTT
d_call: TRBD2; v_call: TRBV4-2; clone_size: NA; j_call: TRBJ2-1; cdr3_aa: CASSQDVSSGANEQFF; cdr3_nt: TGTGCCAGCAGCCAAGATGTTTCTAGCGGGGCCAATGAGCAGTTCTTC
d_call: NA; v_call: TRBV21-1; clone_size: few; j_call: TRBJ2-1; cdr3_aa: CASSNRSGRLSYNEQFF; cdr3_nt: TGTGCCAGCAGCAACCGCAGCGGGCGTCTCTCCTACAATGAGCAGTTCTTC
d_call: NA; v_call: TRBV18; clone_size: NA; j_call: TRBJ1-4; cdr3_aa: CASSPPGREKLFF; cdr3_nt: TGTGCCAGCTCACCACCGGGAAGGGAAAAACTGTTTTTT
d_call: TRBD2; v_call: TRBV7-8; clone_size: NA; j_call: TRBJ2-3; cdr3_aa: CASSLEATSGGADTQYF; cdr3_nt: TGTGCCAGCAGCTTAGAGGCCACTAGCGGGGGGGCAGATACGCAGTATTTT
d_call: NA; v_call: TRBV11-2; clone_size: NA; j_call: TRBJ2-7; cdr3_aa: CASSSVRAGGSYEQYF; cdr3_nt: TGTGCCAGCAGCTCGGTACGAGCGGGCGGGTCCTACGAGCAGTACTTC
d_call: NA; v_call: TRBV6-5; clone_size: NA; j_call: TRBJ2-6; cdr3_aa: CASSYGVGANVLTF; cdr3_nt: TGTGCCAGCAGTTATGGGGTTGGGGCCAACGTCCTGACTTTC
d_call: TRBD1; v_call: TRBV18; clone_size: NA; j_call: TRBJ2-3; cdr3_aa: CASSPLGQGADTQYF; cdr3_nt: TGTGCCAGCTCACCGTTAGGACAGGGGGCAGATACGCAGTATTTT
d_call: NA; v_call: TRBV7-8; clone_size: NA; j_call: TRBJ2-3; cdr3_aa: CASSLIGRGTTDTQYF; cdr3_nt: TGTGCCAGCAGCTTAATCGGTCGCGGGACCACAGATACGCAGTATTTT
d_call: NA; v_call: TRBV18; clone_size: once; j_call: TRBJ2-7; cdr3_aa: CASSPQTDAYEQYF; cdr3_nt: TGTGCCAGCTCACCACAGACGGATGCCTACGAGCAGTACTTC
d_call: TRBD1; v_call: TRBV2; clone_size: once; j_call: TRBJ1-4; cdr3_aa: CASRQDRVSSGEKLFF; cdr3_nt: TGTGCCAGCAGACAGGACAGGGTGAGCTCGGGTGAAAAACTGTTTTTT
d_call: NA; v_call: TRBV5-1; clone_size: NA; j_call: TRBJ2-5; cdr3_aa: CASGSRVGETQYF; cdr3_nt: TGCGCCAGCGGTTCCCGGGTCGGGGAGACCCAGTACTTC
d_call: NA; v_call: TRBV29-1; clone_size: NA; j_call: TRBJ1-3; cdr3_aa: CSAAPGYGNTIYF; cdr3_nt: TGCAGCGCTGCGCCAGGGTACGGAAACACCATATATTTT
d_call: NA; v_call: TRBV7-2; clone_size: NA; j_call: TRBJ2-2; cdr3_aa: CASSLVRGSAGELFF; cdr3_nt: TGTGCCAGCAGCTTAGTCAGGGGAAGCGCCGGGGAGCTGTTTTTT
d_call: NA; v_call: TRBV5-4; clone_size: few; j_call: TRBJ1-2; cdr3_aa: CASKIIPTGNYGYTF; cdr3_nt: TGTGCCAGCAAGATCATACCGACAGGAAACTATGGCTACACCTTC
d_call: NA; v_call: TRBV5-1; clone_size: NA; j_call: TRBJ2-5; cdr3_aa: CASSLGLASAAVQETQYF; cdr3_nt: TGCGCCAGCAGCTTGGGTCTAGCTTCAGCGGCTGTACAAGAGACCCAGTACTTC
d_call: NA; v_call: TRBV29-1; clone_size: NA; j_call: TRBJ2-1; cdr3_aa: CSAGTDSGEQFF; cdr3_nt: TGCAGCGCTGGGACGGATTCGGGTGAGCAGTTCTTC
d_call: TRBD2; v_call: TRBV11-2; clone_size: few; j_call: TRBJ2-3; cdr3_aa: CASSLVGGNTDTQYF; cdr3_nt: TGTGCCAGCAGCTTAGTGGGGGGGAACACAGATACGCAGTATTTT
d_call: TRBD1; v_call: TRBV9; clone_size: NA; j_call: TRBJ1-4; cdr3_aa: CASSVSPGQGNEKLFF; cdr3_nt: TGTGCCAGCAGCGTGAGCCCGGGACAGGGAAACGAAAAACTGTTTTTT